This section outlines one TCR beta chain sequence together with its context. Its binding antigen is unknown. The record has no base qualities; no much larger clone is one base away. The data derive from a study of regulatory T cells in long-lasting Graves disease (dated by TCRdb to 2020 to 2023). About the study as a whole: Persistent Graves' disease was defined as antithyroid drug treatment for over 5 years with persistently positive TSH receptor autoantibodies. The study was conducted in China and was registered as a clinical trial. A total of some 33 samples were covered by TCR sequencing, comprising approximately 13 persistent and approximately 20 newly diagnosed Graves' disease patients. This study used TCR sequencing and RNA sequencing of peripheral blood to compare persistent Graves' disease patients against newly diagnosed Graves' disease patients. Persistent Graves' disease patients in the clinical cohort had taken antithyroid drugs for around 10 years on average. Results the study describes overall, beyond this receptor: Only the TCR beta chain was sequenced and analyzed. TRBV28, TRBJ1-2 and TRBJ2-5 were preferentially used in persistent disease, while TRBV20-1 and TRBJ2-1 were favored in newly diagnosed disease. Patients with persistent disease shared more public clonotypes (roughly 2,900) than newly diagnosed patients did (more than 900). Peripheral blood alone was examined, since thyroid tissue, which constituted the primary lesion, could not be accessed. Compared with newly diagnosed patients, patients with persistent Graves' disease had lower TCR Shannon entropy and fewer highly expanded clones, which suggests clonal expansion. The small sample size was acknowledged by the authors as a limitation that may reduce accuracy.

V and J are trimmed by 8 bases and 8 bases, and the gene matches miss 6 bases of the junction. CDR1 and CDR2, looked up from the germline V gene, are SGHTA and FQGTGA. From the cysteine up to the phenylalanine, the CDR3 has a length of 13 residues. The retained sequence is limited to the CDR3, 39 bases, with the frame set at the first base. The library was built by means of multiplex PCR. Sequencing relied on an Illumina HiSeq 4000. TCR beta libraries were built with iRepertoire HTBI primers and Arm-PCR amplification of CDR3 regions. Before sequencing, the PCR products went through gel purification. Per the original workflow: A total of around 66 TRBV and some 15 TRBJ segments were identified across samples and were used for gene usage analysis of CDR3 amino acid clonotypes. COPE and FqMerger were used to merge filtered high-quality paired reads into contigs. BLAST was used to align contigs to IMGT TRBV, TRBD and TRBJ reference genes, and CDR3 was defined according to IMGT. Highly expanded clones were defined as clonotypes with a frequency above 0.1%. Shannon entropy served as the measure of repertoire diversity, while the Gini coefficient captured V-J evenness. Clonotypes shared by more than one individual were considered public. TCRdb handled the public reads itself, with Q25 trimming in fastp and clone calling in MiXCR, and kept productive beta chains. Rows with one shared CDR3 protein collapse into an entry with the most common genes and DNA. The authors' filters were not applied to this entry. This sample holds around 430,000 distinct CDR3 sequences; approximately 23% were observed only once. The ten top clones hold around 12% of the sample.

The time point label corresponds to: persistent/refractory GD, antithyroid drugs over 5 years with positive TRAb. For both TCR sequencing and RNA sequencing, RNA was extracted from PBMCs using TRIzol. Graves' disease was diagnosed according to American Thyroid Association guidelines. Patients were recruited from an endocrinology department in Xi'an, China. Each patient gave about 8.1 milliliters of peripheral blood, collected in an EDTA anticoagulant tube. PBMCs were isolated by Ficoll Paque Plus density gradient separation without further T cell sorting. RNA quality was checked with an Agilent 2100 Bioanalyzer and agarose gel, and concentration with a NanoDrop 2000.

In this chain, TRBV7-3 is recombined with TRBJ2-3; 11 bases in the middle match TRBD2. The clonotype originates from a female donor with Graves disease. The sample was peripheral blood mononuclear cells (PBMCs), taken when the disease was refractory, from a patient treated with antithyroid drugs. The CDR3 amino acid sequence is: CASGLAGGGTQYF. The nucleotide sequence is TGTGCCAGCGGGCTAGCGGGAGGCGGTACGCAGTATTTT.